This T cell receptor beta chain was identified in a study of T-cell memory formation after mild COVID-19. General observations from the study: Contracting CD4+ clones lay largely in CM and EM, with CD8+ ones residing in EMRA. SARS-CoV-2 specificity of second-wave clones peaking day 37 was unconfirmed.

TCRdb passed the 5' RACE reads through MiXCR, listing each CDR3 protein once. Found here are approximately 150,000 distinct CDR3 sequences, 6% to 7% of them singletons; the top ten hold 2% to 2.5%. In its sample, this clonotype was seen a few times. Its antigen is as yet unknown. Looked up from germline, CDR1 is DFQATT and CDR2 is SNEGSKA (reference sequence). CDR3 size: 16 residues. After removal of 1 base from V and 5 bases from J, the junction contained 10 bases not matched to a gene. This sequence was found in an adult woman who had mild COVID-19 (a few samples of this study predate the infection). Cell type and time point are not known. The J gene is TRBJ2-1, the V gene TRBV20-1; 8 positions match TRBD2. Input material: PBMCs or a T cell subset sorted from them (not recorded which). The CDR3 DNA follows: TGCAGTGCTAGAGTAGGGCGGGGGGCCTTCAACAATGAGCAGTTCTTC. It encodes CSARVGRGAFNNEQFF.